These 6 T cell receptor beta chains originate from one sample sequenced in a study of T cells in Graves' hyperthyroidism and ophthalmopathy. Amplified TCR beta CDR3 regions came from RNA transcripts. First-round RT-PCR targeting the TCR CDR3 was performed with the HTBI primer set. TCRdb fed the multiplex PCR reads into MiXCR, producing one record per CDR3 protein. The sample consists of 550,000 to 700,000 distinct CDR3 sequences, about 15% of them appearing once. Sequenced sample: blood. The receptor source for this set is a woman in her 40s with Graves' ophthalmopathy.

This clonotype was detected many times. V gene TRBV6-5 combines with J gene TRBJ1-5; tentative D call: TRBD1 (5 bases). The germline gives CDR1 MNHEY, CDR2 SVGAGI. The CDR3 extends over 14 amino acids. Trimming cost V 2 bases and J 0 bases, with 5 bases left between them. This chain's CDR3 is CASSYQGSNQPQHF. The CDR3 nucleotides read TGTGCCAGCAGTTACCAGGGTAGCAATCAGCCCCAGCATTTT.

This sequence joins TRBV5-1 and TRBJ2-1; 7 bases align to TRBD2. Trimming removed 2 bases from V and 0 bases from J; junction bases left unmatched: 20. Germline CDR1 SGHRS, CDR2 YFSETQ. The CDR3 sequence is 21 residues long. CDR3 sequence: CASSLYPANVERGSSYNEQFF. CDR3 bases: TGCGCCAGCAGCTTATACCCCGCAAACGTCGAGCGGGGAAGCTCCTACAATGAGCAGTTCTTC.

This clonotype has at least ten counts. The CDR3 protein is CASSVLDEELFF. DNA of the CDR3: TGTGCCAGCAGTGTTCTTGATGAGGAGCTGTTTTTT. The rearrangement uses TRBV2 and TRBJ2-2; D is ambiguous. Germline V lookup: CDR1 SNHLY, CDR2 FYNNEI. The CDR3 loop spans 12 amino acids. The V and J ends lost 4 bases and 10 bases respectively, with 10 bases between them.

The V gene is TRBV28, the J gene TRBJ1-1; perhaps TRBD1 as D (5 bases). This CDR3 comprises 15 residues. Looked up from germline, CDR1 is MDHEN and CDR2 is SYDVKM. Trimming stripped 2 bases from V and 3 bases from J, with 13 bases between. The CDR3 DNA sequence: TGTGCCAGCAGTTTAGGGGGAAACAGAGACACTGAAGCTTTCTTT. Amino acids: CASSLGGNRDTEAFF.

The chain is built from TRBV2 and TRBJ2-7, with TRBD2 matching over 9 bases. Germline CDR1 is SNHLY and CDR2 is FYNNEI. The CDR3 totals 14 residues. V lost 1 base and J lost 5; bases outside the gene matches: 3. CDR3 DNA sequence: TGTGCCAGCAGTGAAGGGACTAGCGATCACGAGCAGTACTTC. Its protein product is CASSEGTSDHEQYF.

In DNA form, the CDR3 reads TGTGCCTGGAGTGAACTTTCCTCTGGAAACACCATATATTTT. This codes for CAWSELSSGNTIYF. V gene TRBV30 combines with J gene TRBJ1-3; D not certain. Germline CDR1 GTSNPN, CDR2 SVGIG (reference sequence). Trimming took 1 base from V and 0 from J, leaving 7 bases between them. The CDR3 is 14 residues long.